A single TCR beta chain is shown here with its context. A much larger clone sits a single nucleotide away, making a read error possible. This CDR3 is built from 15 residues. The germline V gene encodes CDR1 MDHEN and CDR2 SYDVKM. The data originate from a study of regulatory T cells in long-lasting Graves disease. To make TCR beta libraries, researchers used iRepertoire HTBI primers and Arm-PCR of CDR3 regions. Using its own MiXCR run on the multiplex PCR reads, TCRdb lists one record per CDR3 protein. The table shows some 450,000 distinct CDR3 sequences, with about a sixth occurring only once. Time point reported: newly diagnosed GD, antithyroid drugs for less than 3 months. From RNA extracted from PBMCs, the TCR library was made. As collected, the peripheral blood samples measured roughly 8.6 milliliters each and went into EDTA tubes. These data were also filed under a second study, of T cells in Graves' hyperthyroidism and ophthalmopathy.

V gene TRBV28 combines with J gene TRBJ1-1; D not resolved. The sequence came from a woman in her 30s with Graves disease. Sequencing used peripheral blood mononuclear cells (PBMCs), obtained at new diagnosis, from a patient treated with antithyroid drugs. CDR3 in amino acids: CASSYTLVMNTGAFF. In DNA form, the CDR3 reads TGTGCCAGCAGTTACACGCTAGTTATGAACACTGGAGCTTTCTTT.